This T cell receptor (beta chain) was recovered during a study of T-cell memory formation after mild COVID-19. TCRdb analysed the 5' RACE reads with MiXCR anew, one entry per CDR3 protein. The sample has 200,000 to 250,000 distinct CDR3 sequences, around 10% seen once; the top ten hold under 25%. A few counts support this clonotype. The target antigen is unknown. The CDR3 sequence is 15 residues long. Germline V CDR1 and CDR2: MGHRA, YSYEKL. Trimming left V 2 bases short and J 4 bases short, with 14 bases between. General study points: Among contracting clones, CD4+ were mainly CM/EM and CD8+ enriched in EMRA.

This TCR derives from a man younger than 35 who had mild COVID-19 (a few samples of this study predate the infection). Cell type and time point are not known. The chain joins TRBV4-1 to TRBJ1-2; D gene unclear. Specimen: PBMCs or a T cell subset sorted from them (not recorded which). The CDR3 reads CASSQRDTGGYGYTF. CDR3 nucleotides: TGCGCCAGCAGCCAAAGAGACACCGGTGGCTATGGCTACACCTTC.